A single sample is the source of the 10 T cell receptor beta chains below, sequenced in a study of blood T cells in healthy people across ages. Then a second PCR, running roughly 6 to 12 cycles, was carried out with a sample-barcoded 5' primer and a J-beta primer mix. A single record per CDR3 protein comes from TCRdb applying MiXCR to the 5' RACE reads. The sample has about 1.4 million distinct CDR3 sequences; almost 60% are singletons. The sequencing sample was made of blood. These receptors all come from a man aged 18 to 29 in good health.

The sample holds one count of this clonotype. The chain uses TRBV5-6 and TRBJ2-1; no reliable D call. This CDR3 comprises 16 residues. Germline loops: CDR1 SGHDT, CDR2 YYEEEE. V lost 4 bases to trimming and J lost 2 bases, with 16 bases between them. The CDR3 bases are TGTGCCAGCAGCCCCTGGAGTAGAATCGCCTACAATGAGCAGTTCTTC. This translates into CASSPWSRIAYNEQFF. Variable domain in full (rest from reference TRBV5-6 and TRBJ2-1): DAGVTQSPTHLIKTRGQQVTLRCSPKSGHDTVSWYQQALGQGPQFIFQYYEEEERQRGNFPDRFSGHQFPNYSSELNVNALLLGDSALYLCASSPWSRIAYNEQFFGPGTRLTVL.

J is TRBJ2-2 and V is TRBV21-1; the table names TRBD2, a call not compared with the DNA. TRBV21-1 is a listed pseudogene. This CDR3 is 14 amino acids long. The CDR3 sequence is CASTPRASGGELFF. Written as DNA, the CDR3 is TGTGCCAGCACTCCAAGGGCCTCGGGCGGGGAGCTGTTTTTT.

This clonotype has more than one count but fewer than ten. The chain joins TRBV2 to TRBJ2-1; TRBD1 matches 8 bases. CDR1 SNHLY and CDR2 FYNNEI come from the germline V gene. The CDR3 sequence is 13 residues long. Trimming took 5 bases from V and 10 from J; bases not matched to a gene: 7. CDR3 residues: CASSLLQGGEQFF. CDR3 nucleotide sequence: TGTGCCAGCAGTCTACTACAGGGGGGCGAGCAGTTCTTC.

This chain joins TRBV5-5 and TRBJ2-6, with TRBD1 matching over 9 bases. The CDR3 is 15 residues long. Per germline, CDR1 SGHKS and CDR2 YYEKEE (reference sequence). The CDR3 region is CATTGGNSGANVLTF. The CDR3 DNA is TGTGCAACGACAGGGGGGAACTCTGGGGCCAACGTCCTGACTTTC.

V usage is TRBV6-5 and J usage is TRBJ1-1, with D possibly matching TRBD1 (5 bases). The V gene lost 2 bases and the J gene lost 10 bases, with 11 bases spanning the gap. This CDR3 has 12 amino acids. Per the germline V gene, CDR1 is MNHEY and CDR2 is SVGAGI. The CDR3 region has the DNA TGTGCCAGCAGTTACCGGCAGGGCATAGCTTTCTTT. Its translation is CASSYRQGIAFF.

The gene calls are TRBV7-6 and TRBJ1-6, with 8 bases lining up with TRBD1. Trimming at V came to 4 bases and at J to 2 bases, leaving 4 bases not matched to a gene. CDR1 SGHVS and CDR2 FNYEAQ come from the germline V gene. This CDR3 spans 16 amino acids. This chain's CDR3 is CASSSGQGPYNSPLHF. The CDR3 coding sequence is TGTGCCAGCAGCTCAGGACAGGGACCCTATAATTCACCCCTCCACTTT.

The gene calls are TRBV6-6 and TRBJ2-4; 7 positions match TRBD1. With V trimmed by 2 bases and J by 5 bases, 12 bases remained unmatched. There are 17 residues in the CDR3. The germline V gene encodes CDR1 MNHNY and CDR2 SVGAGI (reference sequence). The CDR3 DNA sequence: TGTGCCAGCAGTTACCTAGCCGGGACAGTGATCGAAAACATTCAGTACTTC. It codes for CASSYLAGTVIENIQYF.

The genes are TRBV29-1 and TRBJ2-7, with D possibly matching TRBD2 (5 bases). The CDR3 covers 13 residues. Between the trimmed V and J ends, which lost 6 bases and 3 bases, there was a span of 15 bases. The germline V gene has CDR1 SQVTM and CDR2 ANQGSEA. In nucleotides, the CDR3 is TGCAGCGTGAGGGATGCTGGGTTCTACGAGCAGTACTTC. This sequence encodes CSVRDAGFYEQYF.

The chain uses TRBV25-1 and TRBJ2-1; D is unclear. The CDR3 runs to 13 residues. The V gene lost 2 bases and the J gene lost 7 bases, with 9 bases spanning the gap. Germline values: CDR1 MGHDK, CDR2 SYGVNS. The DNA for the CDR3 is TGTGCCAGCAGTGAAGGATCTTGGAATGAGCAGTTCTTC. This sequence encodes CASSEGSWNEQFF.

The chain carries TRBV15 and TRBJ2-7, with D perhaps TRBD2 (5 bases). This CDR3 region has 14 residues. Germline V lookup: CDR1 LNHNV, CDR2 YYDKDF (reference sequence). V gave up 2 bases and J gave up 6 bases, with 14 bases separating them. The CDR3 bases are TGTGCCACCAGCAGACCAGGACTCCGAGGCGAGCAGTACTTC. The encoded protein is CATSRPGLRGEQYF.